The 29 T cell receptor beta chains below were found in one sample sequenced in a study of blood T cells in healthy people across ages. With a J-beta primer mix and a sample-barcoded 5' primer, a second PCR ran about 7 to 11 cycles. MiXCR, run by TCRdb on the 5' RACE reads, gives a single entry per CDR3 protein. This repertoire shows 750,000 to 950,000 distinct CDR3 sequences, less than 70% found once; its top ten account for roughly two fifths. Sequenced: blood. These receptors were taken from a man older than 75 in good health.

The chain carries TRBV20-1 and TRBJ2-4; 7 bases match TRBD1. The J call may be faulty, since TRBJ2-7 better matches the DNA end. CDR1 is DFQATT, CDR2 SNEGSKA, per germline (reference sequence). The CDR3 has 11 amino acids. The chain's CDR3 is CSAARQGEQYF. CDR3 coding DNA: TGCAGTGCTGCAAGACAGGGCGAGCAGTACTTC.

The chain uses TRBV5-1 and TRBJ2-7; 8 nucleotides match TRBD1. J was trimmed by 2 bases and V by 4 bases; bases with no gene match: 5. The CDR3 totals 14 residues. CDR1 and CDR2 from the germline V gene are SGHRS and YFSETQ. The CDR3 is CASSRMTGAYEQYF. The CDR3 DNA sequence: TGCGCCAGCAGCCGGATGACAGGGGCCTACGAGCAGTACTTC. The variable domain in full, with the rest retrieved from reference TRBV5-1 and TRBJ2-7, is KAGVTQTPRYLIKTRGQQVTLSCSPISGHRSVSWYQQTPGQGLQFLFEYFSETQRNKGNFPGRFSGRQFSNSRSEMNVSTLELGDSALYLCASSRMTGAYEQYFGPGTRLTVT.

The chain recombines TRBV6-5 with TRBJ2-3; D gene uncertain. Germline V gene lookup returns CDR1 MNHEY and CDR2 SVGAGI. Trimming took 8 bases from V and 0 from J, leaving 6 bases between them. The length of the CDR3 is 12 residues. The CDR3 sequence: CASGFSTDTQYF. The CDR3, as DNA: TGTGCCAGCGGCTTTAGCACAGATACGCAGTATTTT.

CDR3 in amino acids: CASSLGTSGRTAYEQYF. The CDR3 DNA is TGCGCCAGCAGCTTGGGGACTAGCGGGAGGACCGCCTACGAGCAGTACTTC. The chain combines TRBV5-1 with TRBJ2-7; the match to TRBD2 covers 14 bases. V dropped 0 bases and J dropped 2; count of bases not matched to a gene: 4. Germline V gene data show CDR1 as SGHRS and CDR2 as YFSETQ. The CDR3 loop spans 17 amino acids.

The CDR3 coding sequence is TGTGCCAGTGCGAAGAGCTCCTACAATGAGCAGTTCTTC. Translating gives CASAKSSYNEQFF. The V and J genes are TRBV6-4 and TRBJ2-1; no clear D. The CDR3 sequence is 13 residues long. From germline, CDR1 is MRHNA and CDR2 SNTAGT. V was clipped by 9 bases and J by 0 bases, with 9 bases between them.

This clonotype was counted at least ten times. The chain employs TRBV29-1 and TRBJ2-5; TRBD2 is a possible D gene (5 bases). The V and J ends lost 7 bases and 0 bases respectively, with 9 bases between them. CDR1 and CDR2 from the germline V gene are SQVTM and ANQGSEA. The CDR3 loop spans 12 amino acids. The CDR3 reads CSAYGNQETQYF. Here the CDR3 DNA reads TGCAGCGCCTACGGGAACCAAGAGACCCAGTACTTC.

This clonotype was observed a few times. J is TRBJ2-7 and V is TRBV6-5, with 7 bases matching TRBD2. The germline CDR1 and CDR2 sequences are MNHEY and SVGAGI. V lost 5 bases, J lost 10 bases, and 11 bases stayed unmatched. The CDR3 contains 13 residues. DNA for the CDR3: TGTGCCAGCAGTACCCGAGGAGCGGGGCGTCAGTACTTC. This translates into CASSTRGAGRQYF.

This chain joins TRBV30 and TRBJ2-1, with 8 bases lining up with TRBD2. The CDR3 runs to 14 residues. From germline, CDR1 is GTSNPN and CDR2 SVGIG (reference sequence). Trimming cost V 4 bases and J 4 bases; bases outside gene matches: 6. In nucleotides, the CDR3 is TGTGCCTGGAAACGGGCGGGGGGATACAATGAGCAGTTCTTC. The encoded protein is CAWKRAGGYNEQFF.

J is TRBJ1-1 and V is TRBV20-1; the match to TRBD1 covers 9 bases. Unmatched junction bases numbered 4, after V lost 2 bases and J lost 3 bases. CDR3 length equals 14 residues. CDR1 and CDR2 (germline): DFQATT, SNEGSKA (reference sequence). Here the CDR3 DNA reads TGCAGTGCTAGACAGACAGGGGGAGACACTGAAGCTTTCTTT. It encodes CSARQTGGDTEAFF.

In this sample, this clonotype turned up a few times. The rearrangement links TRBV29-1 to TRBJ2-4; D is possibly TRBD1 or TRBD2 (6 bases each). The CDR3 length is 13 residues. The V end was cut by 6 bases, the J end by 0 bases, with 9 bases between. Germline V gene sequence: CDR1 SQVTM, CDR2 ANQGSEA. The CDR3 region has the DNA TGCAGCGTGCGGGACAAAGCCAAAAACATTCAGTACTTC. Amino acids: CSVRDKAKNIQYF.

A remark on this clonotype: A much larger clone sits a single nucleotide away, making a read error possible. The chain employs TRBV29-1 and TRBJ1-1; 8 bases line up with TRBD1. With V trimmed by 3 bases and J by 3 bases, 9 bases remained unmatched. CDR1 SQVTM and CDR2 ANQGSEA come from the germline V gene. This CDR3 contains 15 residues. The CDR3 DNA follows: TGCAGCGTTGAGGGGGCAGGGGGCGCCGACACTGAAGCTTTCTTT. Residues: CSVEGAGGADTEAFF.

V gene TRBV7-2 combines with J gene TRBJ2-5; 12 bases match TRBD2. The CDR3 has 16 residues. Germline V CDR1 and CDR2: SGHTA, FQGNSA. V lost 5 bases to trimming and J lost 11 bases; unmatched junction nucleotides: 15. The CDR3 DNA follows: TGTGCCAGCAGCCCTCCTAGCGGGAGGGCCCAAGGGGAGCAGTACTTC. Residues: CASSPPSGRAQGEQYF.

The V gene is TRBV2, the J gene TRBJ2-1, with D uncertain. The CDR3 sequence is 14 residues long. Trimming stripped 3 bases from V and 7 bases from J, with 13 bases between. Germline assignment: CDR1 SNHLY and CDR2 FYNNEI. The CDR3 reads CASSDGRRANEQFF. The CDR3 bases are TGTGCCAGCAGTGACGGGCGGAGAGCAAATGAGCAGTTCTTC. Together with reference TRBV2 and TRBJ2-1, the CDR3 gives the full variable domain: EPEVTQTPSHQVTQMGQEVILRCVPISNHLYFYWYRQILGQKVEFLVSFYNNEISEKSEIFDDQFSVERPDGSNFTLKIRSTKLEDSAMYFCASSDGRRANEQFFGPGTRLTVL.

Concerning this clonotype itself: At one boundary the junction diverges from the germline segment, which might be a read error. The genes are TRBV5-1 and TRBJ2-1; 7 bases map to TRBD1. The CDR3 has 14 amino acids. Per germline, CDR1 SGHRS and CDR2 YFSETQ. The CDR3 protein is CANSLAGGNNEQFF. Here the CDR3 DNA reads TGCGCCAACAGCTTGGCAGGGGGAAACAATGAGCAGTTCTTC.

The gene calls are TRBV3-1 and TRBJ2-7; 10 bases are shared with TRBD2. The CDR3 spans 17 residues. Trimming took 0 bases from V and 2 from J; bases not matched to a gene: 7. CDR1 and CDR2 from the germline V gene are LGHDT and YNNKEL (reference sequence). The chain's CDR3 is CASSQDHLAGAPYEQYF. For the CDR3, the DNA is TGTGCCAGCAGCCAAGATCATCTAGCGGGAGCACCCTACGAGCAGTACTTC.

The CDR3 is CSARGGRDRGYTF. The CDR3 DNA reads TGCAGTGCTAGGGGAGGACGCGATCGGGGCTACACCTTC. V gene TRBV20-1 combines with J gene TRBJ1-2; D not resolved. This CDR3 contains 13 residues. V was cut by 3 bases and J by 8 bases, with 16 bases left in between. Germline-derived CDR1 and CDR2 are DFQATT and SNEGSKA (reference sequence).

CDR3 DNA: TGCGCCAGCAGTGATCCCCTAAGAAATCCCAGATACGCGTATTTT. It yields the protein CASSDPLRNPRYAYF. V is TRBV10-2 and J is TRBJ2-3; D not resolved. Trimming took 3 bases from V and 14 from J, leaving 24 bases between them. CDR1 WSHSY and CDR2 SAAADI come from the germline V gene. The CDR3 has 15 amino acids.

The CDR3 DNA reads TGCGCCAGCAGCCGACAGGGTACAGAGACCCAGTACTTC. Its protein is CASSRQGTETQYF. The V gene is TRBV5-1, the J gene TRBJ2-5; 7 bases agree with TRBD1. After removal of 4 bases from V and 4 bases from J, the junction contained 4 bases not matched to a gene. The CDR3 extends over 13 amino acids. CDR1 and CDR2 (germline): SGHRS, YFSETQ.

The chain is built from TRBV10-3 and TRBJ2-2; D remains unclear. The CDR3 sequence is 15 residues long. CDR1 ENHRY and CDR2 SYGVKD come from the germline V gene. V was pared by 6 bases and J by 0 bases, with 11 bases between. CDR3 in DNA: TGTGCCATCAGGGATGGACGCACGAACACCGGGGAGCTGTTTTTT. Protein product: CAIRDGRTNTGELFF.

This sequence joins TRBV7-9 and TRBJ1-1, with D perhaps TRBD1 (5 bases). V lost 4 bases, J lost 11 bases, and 14 bases lay in between. There are 12 residues in the CDR3. Germline CDR1 reads SEHNR; CDR2 reads FQNEAQ (reference sequence). The CDR3 bases are TGTGCCAGCAGCTACAGGTCCGGGTCGGCTTTCTTT. It is translated as CASSYRSGSAFF.

This chain joins TRBV7-3 and TRBJ2-2; 9 positions agree with TRBD2. From germline, CDR1 is SGHTA and CDR2 FQGTGA. CDR3 length equals 16 residues. J gave up 0 bases and V 2 bases, and 1 base lay outside the gene matches. The DNA of the CDR3 is TGTGCCAGCAGCTTATCTAGCGGGGCGAACACCGGGGAGCTGTTTTTT. Protein: CASSLSSGANTGELFF.

The chain is built from TRBV2 and TRBJ2-1; perhaps TRBD1 as D (6 bases). Germline values: CDR1 SNHLY, CDR2 FYNNEI. The V end lost 3 bases, the J end lost 9 bases, and 12 bases lay between the germline ends. The CDR3 length is 13 residues. Written as DNA, the CDR3 is TGTGCCAGCAGTGAGGCTAGGGGGTTTGAGCAGTTCTTC. Translating it yields CASSEARGFEQFF.

This chain connects TRBV12-3 or TRBV12-4 to TRBJ2-5, with 7 bases lining up with TRBD2. V lost 2 bases to trimming and J lost 11 bases; unmatched junction nucleotides: 11. This CDR3 has 14 residues. The CDR3: CASSLRTRANEQYF. The CDR3 bases are TGTGCCAGCAGTTTAAGGACTAGGGCGAATGAGCAGTACTTC.

V usage is TRBV15 and J usage is TRBJ2-1; 7 bases agree with TRBD2. CDR3 size: 16 residues. Germline CDR1 is LNHNV and CDR2 is YYDKDF (reference sequence). The junction had 7 bases not matched to a gene; V was cut back by 5 bases and J by 0 bases. The CDR3 here is CATSEPGGGSYNEQFF. In DNA, the CDR3 is TGTGCCACCAGCGAACCTGGCGGGGGCTCCTACAATGAGCAGTTCTTC. Variable domain in full (rest from reference TRBV15 and TRBJ2-1): DAMVIQNPRYQVTQFGKPVTLSCSQTLNHNVMYWYQQKSSQAPKLLFHYYDKDFNNEADTPDNFQSRRPNTSFCFLDIRSPGLGDTAMYLCATSEPGGGSYNEQFFGPGTRLTVL.

The chain joins TRBV29-1 to TRBJ2-5; 7 positions match TRBD2. Trimming at V came to 6 bases and at J to 4 bases, leaving 8 bases not matched to a gene. There are 13 residues in the CDR3. Germline V CDR1 and CDR2: SQVTM, ANQGSEA. In DNA, the CDR3 is TGCAGCGTCCAGGGCCTAGCGGTAGAGACCCAGTACTTC. Translation gives CSVQGLAVETQYF. The whole variable domain, remainder taken from reference TRBV29-1 and TRBJ2-5, is SAVISQKPSRDICQRGTSLTIQCQVDSQVTMMFWYRQQPGQSLTLIATANQGSEATYESGFVIDKFPISRPNLTFSTLTVSNMSPEDSSIYLCSVQGLAVETQYFGPGTRLLVL.

In this sample, this clonotype turned up a few times. The rearrangement uses TRBV20-1 and TRBJ1-4, with D perhaps TRBD1 (6 bases). The CDR3 has 16 amino acids. The V and J ends lost 0 bases and 3 bases respectively, with 14 bases between them. Germline assignment: CDR1 DFQATT and CDR2 SNEGSKA (reference sequence). The DNA of the CDR3 is TGCAGTGCTAGAGATCCGGGGGCGCAGGCTAATGAAAAACTGTTTTTT. This codes for CSARDPGAQANEKLFF.

A remark on this clonotype: One end of the junction fails to match germline, which may point to a read error. The V gene is TRBV25-1, the J gene TRBJ2-6; a weak D match, TRBD1 (6 bases). From germline, CDR1 is MGHDK and CDR2 SYGVNS. The CDR3 is 17 amino acids. CDR3 sequence (DNA): TGTGCCAGCAGTGTAGGACAGTTTGACTCTGAGGCCAACGTCCTGACTTTC. Amino acid sequence: CASSVGQFDSEANVLTF. Drawing the rest from reference TRBV25-1 and TRBJ2-6, the complete variable domain is EADIYQTPRYLVIGTGKKITLECSQTMGHDKMYWYQQDPGMELHLIHYSYGVNSTEKGDLSSESTVSRIRTEHFPLTLESARPSHTSQYLCASSVGQFDSEANVLTFGAGSRLTVL.

The CDR3 spells CSARRTGAGETQYF. The CDR3 coding sequence is TGCAGTGCTAGGCGGACAGGAGCAGGGGAGACCCAGTACTTC. The chain recombines TRBV20-1 with TRBJ2-5; 7 bases match TRBD1. CDR1 DFQATT and CDR2 SNEGSKA come from the germline V gene (reference sequence). CDR3 length equals 14 residues. Germline trimming cut 3 bases from V and 5 bases from J; bases unmatched to any gene: 9.

Only a few counts were recorded for this clonotype. This rearrangement joins TRBV21-1 to TRBJ2-3; whether TRBD2, the table's D call, matches the DNA was not checked. TRBV21-1 is an annotated pseudogene. This CDR3 region has 15 residues. This chain's CDR3 is CASSRLAHRTDTQYF. The CDR3 DNA follows: TGTGCCAGCAGCAGACTAGCTCACCGCACAGATACGCAGTATTTT.